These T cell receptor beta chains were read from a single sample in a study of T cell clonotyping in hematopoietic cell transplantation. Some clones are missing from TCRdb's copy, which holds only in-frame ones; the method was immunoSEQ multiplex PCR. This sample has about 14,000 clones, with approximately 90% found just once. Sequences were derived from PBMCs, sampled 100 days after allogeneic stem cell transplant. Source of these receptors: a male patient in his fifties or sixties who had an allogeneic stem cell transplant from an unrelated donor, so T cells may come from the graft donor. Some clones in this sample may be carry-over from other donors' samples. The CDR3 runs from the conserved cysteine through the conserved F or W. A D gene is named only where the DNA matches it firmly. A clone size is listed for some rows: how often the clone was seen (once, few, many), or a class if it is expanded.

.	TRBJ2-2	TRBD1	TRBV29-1	TGCAGCGTTGAAGATGAGGACAGGAATACCGGGGAGCTGTTTTTT	CSVEDEDRNTGELFF
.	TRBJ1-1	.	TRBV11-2	TGTGCCAGCAGCTGGGGACGTGCCACTGAAGCTTTCTTT	CASSWGRATEAFF
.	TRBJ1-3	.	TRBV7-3	TGTGCCAGCAGCGCTAGTTTCGGAAACACCATATATTTT	CASSASFGNTIYF
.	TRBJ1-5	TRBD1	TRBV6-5	TGTGCCAGCAGCTTGACAGGGGTCGTGCCCCAGCATTTT	CASSLTGVVPQHF
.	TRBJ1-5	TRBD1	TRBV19	TGTGCCAGTAGCCAGACAGGGAAAAGCAATCAGCCCCAGCATTTT	CASSQTGKSNQPQHF
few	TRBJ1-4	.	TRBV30	TGTGCCTGGAGTAGGGAAGGGTCTGGGCGAAAACTGTTTTTT	CAWSREGSGRKLFF
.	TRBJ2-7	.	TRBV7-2	TGTGCCAGCAGCCCGCCGGGACCCGAGCTGCACTTC	CASSPPGPELHF
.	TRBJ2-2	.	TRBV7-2	TGTGCCAGCAGCTTAACCAGGGGCAACACCGGGGAGCTGTTTTTT	CASSLTRGNTGELFF
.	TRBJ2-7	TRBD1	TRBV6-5	TGTGCCAGCAGTCGGGACAGGCGCTCCTACGAGCAGTACTTC	CASSRDRRSYEQYF
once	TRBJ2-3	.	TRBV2	TGTGCCAGTGGCAGGGAGGATACGCAGTATTTT	CASGREDTQYF
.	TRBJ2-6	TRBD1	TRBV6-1	TGTGCCAGCAGTGAAGCCACCGGGACAGGGAGATCTGGGGCCAACGTCCTGACTTTC	CASSEATGTGRSGANVLTF
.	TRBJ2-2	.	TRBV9	TGTGCCAGCAGCGTAGATCCGACCGGCGGGGAGCTGTTTTTT	CASSVDPTGGELFF
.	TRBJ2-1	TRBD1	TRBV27	TGTGCCAGCAGTCCATCAGGGGGCAATGAGCAGTTCTTC	CASSPSGGNEQFF
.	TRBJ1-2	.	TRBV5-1	TGCGCCAGCAGTCTGAGACGGGACCCTTATGGCTACACCTTC	CASSLRRDPYGYTF
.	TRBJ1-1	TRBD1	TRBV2	TGTGCCAGCAGTGAGTTCGGACAGGAGGCTCTCTTT	CASSEFGQEALF
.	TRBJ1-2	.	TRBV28	TGTGCCAGCAGTTCGGGACAAGGGGTGGACCTAAACTATGGCTACACCTTC	CASSSGQGVDLNYGYTF
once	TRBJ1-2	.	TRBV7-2	TGTGCCAGCAGCCGACGAGGGCAGACCTTTAACTATGGCTACACCTTC	CASSRRGQTFNYGYTF
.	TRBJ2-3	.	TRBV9	TGTGCCAGCAGCCCCCGGGTCTCTGGCGCAGATACGCAGTATTTT	CASSPRVSGADTQYF
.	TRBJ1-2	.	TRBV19	TGTGCCAGTAGTTCCCCAGGAAAGGGGGAAGGTGGCTACACCTTC	CASSSPGKGEGGYTF
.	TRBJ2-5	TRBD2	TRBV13	TGTGCCAGCAGCTCGACTAGCGGGTTCCTGGAGACCCAGTACTTC	CASSSTSGFLETQYF
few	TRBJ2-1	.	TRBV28	TGTGCCAGCCTCCCCGGGGTTTCCTACAATGAGCAGTTCTTC	CASLPGVSYNEQFF
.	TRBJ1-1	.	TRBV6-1	TGTGCCAGCAGTACCAGAGTGAACACTGAAGCTTTCTTT	CASSTRVNTEAFF
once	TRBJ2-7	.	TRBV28	TGTGCCAGCAGTTCCCCCGGGCAGGGGTCAGGTGAGCAGTACTTC	CASSSPGQGSGEQYF
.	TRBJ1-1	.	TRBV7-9	TGTGCCAGCAGAGACCGGGACACCTCTGAAGCTTTCTTT	CASRDRDTSEAFF
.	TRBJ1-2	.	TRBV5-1	TGCGCCAGCAGCCTCCGACAGGATGTCGGCTACACCTTC	CASSLRQDVGYTF